A selection of T cell receptor beta chains follows, all from one sample in a study of blood T cell repertoires in COVID-19. Assay: immunoSEQ multiplex PCR; the TCRdb copy retains only in-frame clones and omits some. The table includes around 130,000 clones, around 80% detected once. The sequenced sample was PBMCs or T cells enriched from blood (not recorded which). These receptors all come from a woman aged 18-29 years who had been exposed to COVID-19. Both conserved end residues are part of each CDR3. Each record gives: J gene, V gene, clone size, D gene, CDR3 protein, CDR3 DNA. D genes are given only for firm matches. Size is omitted from some rows. Given values are once, few, many or a class for expanded clones.

J gene: TRBJ2-1; V gene: TRBV18; clone size: -; D gene: TRBD2; CDR3 protein: CASSPPPKRLAGGQEQFF; CDR3 DNA: TGTGCCAGCTCACCGCCCCCCAAACGACTAGCGGGAGGCCAGGAGCAGTTCTTC
J gene: TRBJ2-4; V gene: TRBV27; clone size: -; D gene: -; CDR3 protein: CASSSSAWTTENIQYF; CDR3 DNA: -
J gene: TRBJ2-2; V gene: TRBV9; clone size: few; D gene: -; CDR3 protein: CASSVGASNTGELFF; CDR3 DNA: TGTGCCAGCAGCGTAGGGGCATCTAACACCGGGGAGCTGTTTTTT
J gene: TRBJ1-6; V gene: TRBV30; clone size: -; D gene: TRBD1; CDR3 protein: CAWSVGSRGNSPLHF; CDR3 DNA: TGTGCCTGGAGTGTAGGGTCCAGGGGGAATTCACCCCTCCACTTT
J gene: TRBJ1-4; V gene: TRBV5-1; clone size: medium-sized; D gene: TRBD1; CDR3 protein: CASSSGQGTNEKLFF; CDR3 DNA: TGCGCCAGCAGCTCTGGACAGGGGACTAATGAAAAACTGTTTTTT
J gene: TRBJ2-1; V gene: TRBV20-1; clone size: -; D gene: -; CDR3 protein: CSARGRGRLSNEQFF; CDR3 DNA: TGCAGTGCTCGTGGGCGAGGGAGGTTATCAAATGAGCAGTTCTTC
J gene: TRBJ2-7; V gene: TRBV27; clone size: -; D gene: -; CDR3 protein: CASSLFGGPYEQYF; CDR3 DNA: TGTGCCAGCAGTTTATTTGGCGGCCCCTACGAGCAGTACTTC
J gene: TRBJ1-1; V gene: TRBV10-3; clone size: -; D gene: -; CDR3 protein: CAISGTASAFF; CDR3 DNA: TGTGCCATCAGTGGGACAGCGAGCGCTTTCTTT
J gene: TRBJ1-2; V gene: TRBV5-1; clone size: -; D gene: TRBD1; CDR3 protein: CASSPTGDGYTF; CDR3 DNA: TGCGCCAGCAGCCCTACAGGGGATGGCTACACCTTC
J gene: TRBJ1-2; V gene: TRBV29-1; clone size: -; D gene: TRBD1; CDR3 protein: CSVARDRESGYTF; CDR3 DNA: TGCAGCGTTGCCCGGGACAGGGAGTCTGGCTACACCTTC
J gene: TRBJ1-2; V gene: TRBV29-1; clone size: -; D gene: -; CDR3 protein: CSVGRGDYGYTF; CDR3 DNA: TGCAGCGTAGGGAGGGGAGACTATGGCTACACCTTC
J gene: TRBJ2-7; V gene: TRBV7-8; clone size: -; D gene: TRBD2; CDR3 protein: CASSLGLASGRGYEQYF; CDR3 DNA: TGTGCCAGCAGCTTAGGGCTGGCTAGCGGGAGGGGGTACGAGCAGTACTTC
J gene: TRBJ2-2; V gene: TRBV29-1; clone size: once; D gene: -; CDR3 protein: CSVFRETGELFF; CDR3 DNA: TGCAGCGTCTTTAGGGAGACCGGGGAGCTGTTTTTT
J gene: TRBJ2-7; V gene: TRBV6-1; clone size: -; D gene: -; CDR3 protein: CASSETGVGEQYF; CDR3 DNA: TGTGCCAGCAGTGAAACCGGGGTAGGCGAGCAGTACTTC
J gene: TRBJ1-2; V gene: TRBV5-5; clone size: -; D gene: -; CDR3 protein: CASSLAGREDYGYTF; CDR3 DNA: TGTGCCAGCAGCTTGGCCGGCAGGGAGGACTATGGCTACACCTTC
J gene: TRBJ2-5; V gene: TRBV28; clone size: -; D gene: TRBD2; CDR3 protein: CASSITGTSGPGGETQYF; CDR3 DNA: TGTGCCAGCAGCATTACAGGGACTAGCGGGCCCGGTGGGGAGACCCAGTACTTC
J gene: TRBJ2-7; V gene: TRBV6-5; clone size: -; D gene: TRBD2; CDR3 protein: CATHPGGSSNEQYF; CDR3 DNA: TGTGCCACCCACCCCGGCGGGAGCAGTAACGAGCAGTACTTC
J gene: TRBJ2-5; V gene: TRBV5-1; clone size: -; D gene: TRBD1; CDR3 protein: CASSPDRGHETQYF; CDR3 DNA: TGCGCCAGCAGCCCGGACAGGGGGCATGAGACCCAGTACTTC
J gene: TRBJ1-2; V gene: TRBV19; clone size: -; D gene: -; CDR3 protein: CASSIAADTAYGYTF; CDR3 DNA: TGTGCCAGTAGTATAGCTGCCGACACTGCCTATGGCTACACCTTC
J gene: TRBJ1-1; V gene: TRBV5-6; clone size: -; D gene: -; CDR3 protein: CASSGPDGLILNTEAFF; CDR3 DNA: TGTGCCAGCAGCGGGCCGGACGGACTTATCTTGAACACTGAAGCTTTCTTT
J gene: TRBJ1-1; V gene: TRBV9; clone size: -; D gene: -; CDR3 protein: CASSSTGLFLDTEAFF; CDR3 DNA: TGTGCCAGCAGCTCAACAGGGTTGTTCTTGGACACTGAAGCTTTCTTT
J gene: TRBJ2-3; V gene: TRBV28; clone size: -; D gene: -; CDR3 protein: CASSFTGTDTQYF; CDR3 DNA: TGTGCCAGCAGTTTTACGGGAACAGATACGCAGTATTTT
J gene: TRBJ1-1; V gene: TRBV18; clone size: few; D gene: TRBD1; CDR3 protein: CASSPPGRGQLTEAFF; CDR3 DNA: TGTGCCAGCTCACCACCTGGCAGGGGGCAGCTCACTGAAGCTTTCTTT
J gene: TRBJ1-5; V gene: TRBV2; clone size: -; D gene: -; CDR3 protein: CASTSDSRVNQPQHF; CDR3 DNA: TGTGCCAGCACCAGTGACAGCAGGGTAAACCAGCCCCAGCATTTT
J gene: TRBJ2-3; V gene: TRBV9; clone size: -; D gene: TRBD1; CDR3 protein: CASSFGQEYTDTQYF; CDR3 DNA: TGTGCCAGCAGCTTCGGACAGGAATACACAGATACGCAGTATTTT
J gene: TRBJ1-1; V gene: TRBV30; clone size: -; D gene: TRBD1; CDR3 protein: CAWSTGVEAFF; CDR3 DNA: TGTGCCTGGTCTACAGGGGTTGAAGCTTTCTTT
J gene: TRBJ2-5; V gene: TRBV9; clone size: -; D gene: TRBD1; CDR3 protein: CASSVDRGQETQYF; CDR3 DNA: TGTGCCAGCAGCGTAGACAGGGGCCAAGAGACCCAGTACTTC
J gene: TRBJ2-5; V gene: TRBV7-3; clone size: -; D gene: TRBD2; CDR3 protein: CASSVSGIMEETQYF; CDR3 DNA: TGTGCCAGCAGCGTTAGCGGGATAATGGAAGAGACCCAGTACTTC
J gene: TRBJ1-2; V gene: TRBV10-3; clone size: -; D gene: -; CDR3 protein: CAISDLGDYGYTF; CDR3 DNA: TGTGCCATCAGTGACTTAGGAGACTATGGCTACACCTTC
J gene: TRBJ2-5; V gene: TRBV7-2; clone size: -; D gene: TRBD2; CDR3 protein: CASQTSPAGLAGGVGTQYF; CDR3 DNA: TGTGCCAGCCAAACCTCCCCCGCAGGACTAGCGGGAGGTGTTGGGACCCAGTACTTC
J gene: TRBJ2-3; V gene: TRBV29-1; clone size: -; D gene: TRBD2; CDR3 protein: CSYQRASGRDTQYF; CDR3 DNA: TGCAGCTACCAACGGGCTAGCGGGAGAGATACGCAGTATTTT
J gene: TRBJ1-3; V gene: TRBV28; clone size: -; D gene: -; CDR3 protein: CASSILSGNTIYF; CDR3 DNA: TGTGCCAGCAGTATCCTCTCTGGAAACACCATATATTTT
J gene: TRBJ1-2; V gene: TRBV18; clone size: once; D gene: TRBD1; CDR3 protein: CASSPGQGTSGYTF; CDR3 DNA: TGTGCCAGCTCACCCGGACAGGGAACGAGCGGCTACACCTTC
J gene: TRBJ1-1; V gene: TRBV19; clone size: -; D gene: -; CDR3 protein: CASSGWGEEAFF; CDR3 DNA: TGTGCCAGTAGCGGGTGGGGGGAGGAAGCTTTCTTT
J gene: TRBJ1-5; V gene: TRBV2; clone size: -; D gene: -; CDR3 protein: CASSESDSYQPQHF; CDR3 DNA: TGTGCCAGCAGTGAATCGGACAGTTATCAGCCCCAGCATTTT
J gene: TRBJ2-7; V gene: TRBV2; clone size: -; D gene: TRBD1; CDR3 protein: CASGDRLPYEQYF; CDR3 DNA: TGTGCCAGCGGGGACAGGCTACCCTACGAGCAGTACTTC
J gene: TRBJ2-1; V gene: TRBV5-1; clone size: -; D gene: TRBD2; CDR3 protein: CASSFNRGGLAGGGEQFF; CDR3 DNA: TGCGCCAGCAGCTTTAACCGGGGAGGTCTAGCGGGAGGGGGTGAGCAGTTCTTC
J gene: TRBJ2-3; V gene: TRBV9; clone size: -; D gene: TRBD2; CDR3 protein: CASSVGTRADTQYF; CDR3 DNA: TGTGCCAGCAGCGTGGGGACTAGGGCAGATACGCAGTATTTT
J gene: TRBJ2-1; V gene: TRBV6-5; clone size: -; D gene: TRBD2; CDR3 protein: CASRPLAGEGEQFF; CDR3 DNA: TGTGCCAGCAGGCCCCTAGCGGGAGAGGGTGAGCAGTTCTTC
J gene: TRBJ2-3; V gene: TRBV5-1; clone size: -; D gene: TRBD2; CDR3 protein: CASSGLGSAGADTQYF; CDR3 DNA: TGCGCCAGCAGTGGTCTGGGTTCGGCGGGAGCAGATACGCAGTATTTT
J gene: TRBJ1-5; V gene: TRBV10-3; clone size: -; D gene: -; CDR3 protein: CASAPGWVVALSRPQHF; CDR3 DNA: TGTGCCAGCGCCCCGGGGTGGGTAGTGGCTCTCAGTCGGCCCCAGCATTTT
J gene: TRBJ1-1; V gene: TRBV2; clone size: -; D gene: TRBD1; CDR3 protein: CASRTGGGSTEAFF; CDR3 DNA: TGTGCCAGCAGGACAGGGGGCGGGAGCACTGAAGCTTTCTTT
J gene: TRBJ2-6; V gene: TRBV25-1; clone size: -; D gene: TRBD1; CDR3 protein: CASSVGGQGLSGANVLTF; CDR3 DNA: TGTGCCAGCAGTGTGGGTGGACAGGGGCTCTCTGGGGCCAACGTCCTGACTTTC
J gene: TRBJ2-1; V gene: TRBV5-4; clone size: -; D gene: TRBD2; CDR3 protein: CASSPIRGDNEQFF; CDR3 DNA: TGTGCCAGCAGCCCCATACGGGGGGACAATGAGCAGTTCTTC
J gene: TRBJ2-7; V gene: TRBV19; clone size: many; D gene: TRBD2; CDR3 protein: CASSTRTLAGGLYEQYF; CDR3 DNA: TGTGCCAGTAGTACTCGAACCTTAGCGGGAGGGCTCTACGAGCAGTACTTC
J gene: TRBJ2-1; V gene: TRBV15; clone size: few; D gene: TRBD2; CDR3 protein: CATSGKAGVFGNEQFF; CDR3 DNA: TGTGCCACCAGCGGGAAGGCGGGAGTATTCGGCAATGAGCAGTTCTTC
J gene: TRBJ2-5; V gene: TRBV7-9; clone size: -; D gene: TRBD1; CDR3 protein: CASSSGQLQETQYF; CDR3 DNA: TGTGCCAGCAGCTCGGGACAGTTACAAGAGACCCAGTACTTC
J gene: TRBJ1-1; V gene: TRBV14; clone size: many; D gene: -; CDR3 protein: CASSHGFYTEAFF; CDR3 DNA: TGTGCCAGCAGCCACGGGTTCTACACTGAAGCTTTCTTT
J gene: TRBJ2-1; V gene: TRBV27; clone size: -; D gene: TRBD2; CDR3 protein: CASSLQPSGSPYNEQFF; CDR3 DNA: TGTGCCAGCAGTTTACAACCTAGCGGGAGTCCCTACAATGAGCAGTTCTTC
J gene: TRBJ2-7; V gene: TRBV28; clone size: few; D gene: -; CDR3 protein: CASSLLGAQGLYEQYF; CDR3 DNA: TGTGCCAGCAGTTTATTAGGGGCACAGGGACTATACGAGCAGTACTTC
J gene: TRBJ2-5; V gene: TRBV7-6; clone size: -; D gene: TRBD2; CDR3 protein: CASSPRLAGAPESGTQYF; CDR3 DNA: TGTGCCAGCAGCCCAAGACTAGCGGGCGCTCCGGAGTCGGGGACCCAGTACTTC
J gene: TRBJ2-1; V gene: TRBV11-2; clone size: -; D gene: TRBD2; CDR3 protein: CASSLGLAVYNEQFF; CDR3 DNA: TGTGCCAGCAGCTTAGGACTAGCCGTCTACAATGAGCAGTTCTTC
J gene: TRBJ2-2; V gene: TRBV25-1; clone size: -; D gene: -; CDR3 protein: CASSRSPMNTGELFF; CDR3 DNA: TGTGCCAGCAGTCGATCCCCTATGAACACCGGGGAGCTGTTTTTT